Below, one TCR beta chain is given with its context. This sample was taken from a study of blood T cell repertoires in COVID-19. Turning to the study itself: Acute and convalescent COVID-19 samples came from the United States, Italy and Spain. In each case, the material was cDNA or gDNA derived from T cells, B-cell-depleted T cells, or PBMCs.

TCRdb's copy holds only in-frame clones and misses some; the assay was immunoSEQ multiplex PCR. The repertoire holds some 210,000 clones, 65% to 85% seen once, with less than 3.5% in the top ten. The V and J ends lost 4 bases and 7 bases, in that order; junction bases with no gene match: 10. The CDR3 runs 16 residues. CDR1 SGHRS and CDR2 YFSETQ come from the germline V gene. What was sequenced was peripheral blood. The chain couples TRBV5-1 to TRBJ2-2; 10 nucleotides match TRBD2. This sequence originates from a man aged 45 to 65 with active or convalescent COVID-19. The CDR3 here is CASSRNSGGADGELFF. DNA of the CDR3: TGCGCCAGCAGCCGCAACAGCGGGGGGGCTGACGGGGAGCTGTTTTTT.